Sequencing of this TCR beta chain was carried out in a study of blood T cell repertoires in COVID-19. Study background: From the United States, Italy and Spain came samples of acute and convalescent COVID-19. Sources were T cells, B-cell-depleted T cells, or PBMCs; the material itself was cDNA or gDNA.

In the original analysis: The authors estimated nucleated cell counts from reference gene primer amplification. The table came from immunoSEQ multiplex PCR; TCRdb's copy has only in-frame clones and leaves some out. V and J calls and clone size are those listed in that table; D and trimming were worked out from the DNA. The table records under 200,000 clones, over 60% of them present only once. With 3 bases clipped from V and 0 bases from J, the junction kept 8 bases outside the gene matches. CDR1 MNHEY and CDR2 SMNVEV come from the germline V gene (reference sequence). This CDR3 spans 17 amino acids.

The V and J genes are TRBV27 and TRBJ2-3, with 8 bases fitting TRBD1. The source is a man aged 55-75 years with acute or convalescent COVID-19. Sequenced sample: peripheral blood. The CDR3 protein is CASSLWGTGGSTDTQYF. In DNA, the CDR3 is TGTGCCAGCAGTTTGTGGGGGACAGGCGGTAGCACAGATACGCAGTATTTT.